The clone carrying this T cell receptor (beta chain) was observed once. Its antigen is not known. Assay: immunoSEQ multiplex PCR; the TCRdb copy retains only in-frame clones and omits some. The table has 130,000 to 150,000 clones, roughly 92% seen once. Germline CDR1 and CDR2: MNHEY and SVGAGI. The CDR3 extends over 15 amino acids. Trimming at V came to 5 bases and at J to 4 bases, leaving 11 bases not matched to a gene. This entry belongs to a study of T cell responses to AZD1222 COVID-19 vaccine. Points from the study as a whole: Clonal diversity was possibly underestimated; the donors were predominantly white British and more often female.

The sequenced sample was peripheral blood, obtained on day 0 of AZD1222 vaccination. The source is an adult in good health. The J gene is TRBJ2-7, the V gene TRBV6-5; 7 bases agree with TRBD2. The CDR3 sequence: CASSPSGGGPYEQYF. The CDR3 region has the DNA TGTGCCAGCAGTCCCTCCGGGGGAGGGCCTTACGAGCAGTACTTC.